This TCR beta chain was profiled in a study of siplizumab effects on memory and regulatory T cells. J lost 4 bases, V lost 2 bases, and 4 bases had no gene match. Germline assignment: CDR1 MGHDK and CDR2 SYGVNS. The length of the CDR3 is 15 residues. Measured with immunoSEQ multiplex PCR; TCRdb has only the in-frame clones, and not every one. The sample holds under 100,000 clones, 85% to 95% seen once. Worth noting for this clone: Antigen specificity is unknown.

Study-level points and caveats: Naive T cells were seemingly more diverse than memory cells, and major contributions to the alloresponse seemed to be made by them.

The V gene is TRBV25-1, the J gene TRBJ2-2; 7 positions match TRBD1. Source material: non-Treg CD4+ T cells sorted from blood. The clonotype comes from a human donor in good health. CDR3 sequence reads: CASSEEGTATGELFF. In DNA, the CDR3 is TGTGCCAGCAGTGAAGAAGGGACAGCCACCGGGGAGCTGTTTTTT.